The rows below give T cell receptor beta chains drawn from one sample of a study of blood T cell repertoires in COVID-19. Measured with immunoSEQ multiplex PCR; TCRdb has only the in-frame clones, and not every one. The top ten hold under 6.5% of the sample, which has about 240,000 clones, 70% to 90% seen once. Sequencing used peripheral blood. These receptors came from a man in his sixties with acute or convalescent COVID-19. The CDR3 runs from the conserved cysteine through the conserved F or W. The D gene is left open where the match is weak. The size field is filled for only some rows; it gives once, few, many or a size class.

V gene: TRBV3-1/TRBV3-2; D gene: .; J gene: TRBJ1-5; clone size: .; CDR3 protein: CASSQDREPQHF; CDR3 DNA: TGTGCCAGCAGCCAAGATCGCGAGCCCCAGCATTTT
V gene: TRBV7-2; D gene: TRBD1; J gene: TRBJ2-1; clone size: .; CDR3 protein: CASRRTGLGNEQFF; CDR3 DNA: TGTGCCAGCAGACGGACAGGGCTGGGCAATGAGCAGTTCTTC
V gene: TRBV7-8; D gene: .; J gene: TRBJ1-1; clone size: .; CDR3 protein: CASSLWLNTEAFF; CDR3 DNA: TGTGCCAGCAGCTTATGGCTGAACACTGAAGCTTTCTTT
V gene: TRBV4-3; D gene: TRBD1; J gene: TRBJ2-1; clone size: .; CDR3 protein: CASSQARQGFNNEQFF; CDR3 DNA: TGCGCCAGCAGCCAAGCTAGACAGGGCTTCAACAATGAGCAGTTCTTC
V gene: TRBV9; D gene: .; J gene: TRBJ1-1; clone size: .; CDR3 protein: CASSVSGTEAFF; CDR3 DNA: TGTGCCAGCAGCGTATCGGGGACTGAAGCTTTCTTT
V gene: TRBV6-1; D gene: .; J gene: TRBJ1-1; clone size: .; CDR3 protein: CASSDRRGAEAFF; CDR3 DNA: TGTGCCAGCAGTGATCGGAGGGGCGCAGAAGCTTTCTTT
V gene: TRBV11-3; D gene: TRBD2; J gene: TRBJ2-2; clone size: .; CDR3 protein: CASSLGPPGGYTGELFF; CDR3 DNA: TGTGCCAGCAGCTTAGGCCCCCCGGGAGGATACACCGGGGAGCTGTTTTTT
V gene: TRBV7-2; D gene: TRBD1; J gene: TRBJ2-5; clone size: .; CDR3 protein: CASSFRQGPGTQYF; CDR3 DNA: TGTGCCAGCAGCTTTCGACAGGGTCCCGGGACCCAGTACTTC
V gene: TRBV27; D gene: TRBD2; J gene: TRBJ2-1; clone size: .; CDR3 protein: CASSSPPRSAGVKNNEQFF; CDR3 DNA: TGTGCCAGCAGTTCCCCCCCCCGATCAGCGGGAGTAAAGAACAATGAGCAGTTCTTC
V gene: TRBV5-1; D gene: .; J gene: TRBJ2-5; clone size: few; CDR3 protein: CASSLAAGRETQYF; CDR3 DNA: TGCGCCAGCAGCTTGGCTGCGGGAAGAGAGACCCAGTACTTC
V gene: TRBV4-2; D gene: TRBD2; J gene: TRBJ2-7; clone size: .; CDR3 protein: CASSPALAGGGSYEQYF; CDR3 DNA: TGTGCCAGCAGCCCCGCACTAGCGGGAGGGGGCTCCTACGAGCAGTACTTC
V gene: TRBV7-9; D gene: TRBD2; J gene: TRBJ2-1; clone size: once; CDR3 protein: CASRSRLAGSYNEQFF; CDR3 DNA: TGTGCCAGCAGGAGCAGACTAGCGGGATCCTACAATGAGCAGTTCTTC
V gene: TRBV6-4; D gene: .; J gene: TRBJ1-1; clone size: .; CDR3 protein: CASSPESMNTEAFF; CDR3 DNA: TGTGCCAGCAGCCCCGAGAGTATGAACACTGAAGCTTTCTTT
V gene: TRBV4-3; D gene: TRBD1; J gene: TRBJ2-7; clone size: once; CDR3 protein: CASSQEFGQGLYEQYF; CDR3 DNA: TGCGCCAGCAGCCAAGAGTTCGGACAGGGGCTCTACGAGCAGTACTTC
V gene: TRBV9; D gene: TRBD2; J gene: TRBJ2-1; clone size: .; CDR3 protein: CASSPQGLAGGPEEQFF; CDR3 DNA: TGTGCCAGCAGCCCACAAGGGCTAGCGGGAGGGCCGGAGGAGCAGTTCTTC
V gene: TRBV24-1; D gene: TRBD1; J gene: TRBJ1-5; clone size: .; CDR3 protein: CATSETTGVNQPQHF; CDR3 DNA: TGTGCCACCAGTGAAACGACAGGGGTCAATCAGCCCCAGCATTTT
V gene: TRBV6-5; D gene: TRBD1; J gene: TRBJ1-1; clone size: once; CDR3 protein: CATPGQETTEAFF; CDR3 DNA: TGTGCCACCCCGGGACAGGAGACGACTGAAGCTTTCTTT